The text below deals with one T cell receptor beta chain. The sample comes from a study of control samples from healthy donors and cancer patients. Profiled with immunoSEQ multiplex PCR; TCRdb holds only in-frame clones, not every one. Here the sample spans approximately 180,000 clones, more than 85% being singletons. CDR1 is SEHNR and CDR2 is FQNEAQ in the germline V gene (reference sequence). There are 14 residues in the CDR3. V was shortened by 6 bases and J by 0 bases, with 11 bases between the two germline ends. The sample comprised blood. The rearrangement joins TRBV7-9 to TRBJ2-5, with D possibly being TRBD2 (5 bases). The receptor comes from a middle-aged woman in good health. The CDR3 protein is CASRSSGNQETQYF. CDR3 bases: TGTGCCAGCAGGTCCAGCGGAAACCAAGAGACCCAGTACTTC.